This is a list of T cell receptor beta chains from one sample in a study of blood T cell repertoires in COVID-19. TCRdb's copy holds only in-frame clones and misses some; the assay was immunoSEQ multiplex PCR. The data show a few hundred thousand clones, under 90% seen once. The specimen sequenced was peripheral blood. These receptors all stem from a woman in her twenties or thirties with COVID-19, enrolled during active disease. Both conserved end residues are part of each CDR3. A D gene is named only where the DNA matches it firmly. Only some rows state a clone size, as once, few, many or a class for expanded clones.

>15|.|TRBV6-6|TRBJ1-2|TRBD1
CASSLPTGGGRGYTF
TGTGCCAGCAGTCTTCCGACAGGGGGCGGCCGAGGCTACACCTTC
>15|.|TRBV9|TRBJ1-1|.
CASSLLPGGGTEAFF
TGTGCCAGCAGCCTTCTACCGGGGGGCGGCACTGAAGCTTTCTTT
>14|.|TRBV29-1|TRBJ1-3|.
CSVETGLEGNTIYF
TGCAGCGTTGAGACAGGCCTTGAGGGAAACACCATATATTTT
>15|.|TRBV2|TRBJ2-2|.
CASSAGYQGTGELFF
TGTGCCAGCAGTGCAGGTTACCAAGGCACCGGGGAGCTGTTTTTT
>16|.|TRBV3-1/TRBV3-2|TRBJ1-2|TRBD1
CASSLRGTEHTNGYTF
TGTGCCAGCAGCCTCAGGGGGACAGAACATACTAATGGCTACACCTTC
>15|.|TRBV23-1|TRBJ2-3|TRBD1
CASMLRDRVTDTQYF
TGCGCCAGCATGCTCCGGGACAGGGTTACAGATACGCAGTATTTT
>15|.|TRBV5-1|TRBJ1-5|TRBD1
CASSLEGQGNQPQHF
TGCGCCAGCAGCTTGGAGGGACAGGGCAATCAGCCCCAGCATTTT
>14|.|TRBV7-2|TRBJ1-4|TRBD1
CASSSDRGREKLFF
TGTGCCAGCAGCTCTGACAGGGGACGGGAAAAACTGTTTTTT
>16|.|TRBV5-1|TRBJ1-1|TRBD1
CASSLAGTGVNTEAFF
TGCGCCAGCAGCTTGGCCGGGACAGGGGTGAACACTGAAGCTTTCTTT
>16|few|TRBV28|TRBJ1-1|TRBD1
CASSRGQGVGSAEAFF
TGTGCCAGCAGCCGAGGACAGGGGGTTGGGAGCGCTGAAGCTTTCTTT
>15|.|TRBV11-2|TRBJ1-4|.
CASSLEGQPLEKLFF
TGTGCCAGCAGCTTAGAGGGCCAGCCTTTGGAAAAACTGTTTTTT
>13|.|TRBV14|TRBJ1-2|.
CASSQEVQYGYTF
TGTGCCAGCAGCCAAGAAGTGCAGTATGGCTACACCTTC
>15|.|TRBV11-3|TRBJ2-7|TRBD1
CASSRPGQGTYEQYF
TGTGCCAGCAGCCGTCCAGGACAGGGGACCTACGAGCAGTACTTC
>15|.|TRBV3-1/TRBV3-2|TRBJ1-3|.
CASSQDRVAGNTIYF
TGTGCCAGCAGCCAAGACAGGGTGGCTGGAAACACCATATATTTT
>12|.|TRBV12-3/TRBV12-4|TRBJ1-1|.
CASTAPPDEAFF
TGTGCCAGCACCGCGCCCCCTGATGAAGCTTTCTTT
>15|once|TRBV3-1/TRBV3-2|TRBJ1-1|.
CASSQRGAGNTEAFF
TGTGCCAGCAGCCAAAGGGGCGCAGGGAACACTGAAGCTTTCTTT
>15|.|TRBV7-9|TRBJ2-2|TRBD1
CASSRTGGNTGELFF
TGTGCCAGCAGCCGGACAGGGGGCAACACCGGGGAGCTGTTTTTT
>14|.|TRBV27|TRBJ1-1|.
CASRAQGLRTEAFF
TGTGCCAGCAGAGCCCAGGGCCTCCGCACTGAAGCTTTCTTT
>15|.|TRBV9|TRBJ1-1|.
CASSVEAGINTEAFF
TGTGCCAGCAGCGTAGAGGCAGGGATTAACACTGAAGCTTTCTTT
>16|.|TRBV19|TRBJ1-5|.
CASSIAVPAGNQPQHF
TGTGCCAGTAGTATAGCAGTTCCCGCGGGCAATCAGCCCCAGCATTTT
>13|few|TRBV6-5|TRBJ1-5|.
CASSWGENQPQHF
TGTGCCAGCAGTTGGGGGGAAAATCAGCCCCAGCATTTT
>13|.|TRBV12-3/TRBV12-4|TRBJ2-1|.
CASSSSGYNEQFF
TGTGCCAGCAGCTCCTCGGGCTACAATGAGCAGTTCTTC
>14|.|TRBV5-1|TRBJ2-3|TRBD1
CASSLGTGANTQYF
TGCGCCAGCAGCTTGGGGACAGGGGCAAATACGCAGTATTTT
>19|.|TRBV3-1/TRBV3-2|TRBJ2-3|TRBD2
CASSQDRTSGGVITDTQYF
TGTGCCAGCAGCCAAGATCGAACTAGCGGGGGGGTAATAACAGATACGCAGTATTTT
>15|.|TRBV7-8|TRBJ1-3|TRBD1
CASSPPTGGDDTIYF
TGTGCCAGCAGCCCGCCGACAGGGGGCGATGACACCATATATTTT
>15|.|TRBV19|TRBJ2-7|TRBD1
CASSIGGGFPYEQYF
TGTGCCAGTAGTATAGGAGGGGGCTTCCCCTACGAGCAGTACTTC
>16|.|TRBV10-1|TRBJ1-1|.
CASSESGAGRWAEAFF
TGCGCCAGCAGTGAGTCGGGAGCCGGACGCTGGGCTGAAGCTTTCTTT
>14|few|TRBV28|TRBJ2-1|TRBD1
CASSQGQGAGEQFF
TGTGCCAGCAGTCAAGGACAGGGGGCTGGTGAGCAGTTCTTC
>14|.|TRBV5-6|TRBJ2-5|.
CASSLEQALGTQYF
TGTGCCAGCAGTTTGGAACAGGCCCTAGGGACCCAGTACTTC
>13|.|TRBV4-3|TRBJ1-5|.
CASSQSLNQPQHF
TGCGCCAGCAGCCAAAGCCTCAATCAGCCCCAGCATTTT
>16|.|TRBV7-8|TRBJ1-1|TRBD1
CASSTSRQGSGTEAFF
TGTGCCAGCAGCACTTCACGACAGGGTAGCGGCACTGAAGCTTTCTTT
>13|.|TRBV2|TRBJ1-5|.
CASSVTENQPQHF
TGTGCCAGCAGTGTGACAGAGAATCAGCCCCAGCATTTT
>13|.|TRBV2|TRBJ1-1|.
CASSVLENTEAFF
TGTGCCAGCAGTGTCCTAGAGAACACTGAAGCTTTCTTT
>19|once|TRBV7-6|TRBJ2-2|TRBD2
CASSLLLAGAPLKGRELFF
TGTGCCAGCAGCTTACTGCTAGCGGGGGCCCCTTTAAAGGGCAGGGAGCTGTTTTTT
>15|once|TRBV27|TRBJ1-2|TRBD1
CASSLQGALTYGYTF
TGTGCCAGCAGTTTACAGGGGGCGCTGACCTATGGCTACACCTTC
>14|.|TRBV5-4|TRBJ1-6|TRBD1
CASRVSGGQLPLHF
TGTGCCAGCAGGGTTTCAGGGGGTCAGTTGCCCCTCCACTTT
>17|.|TRBV29-1|TRBJ1-2|.
CSVEGVVGQSLGYGYTF
TGCAGCGTTGAAGGCGTGGTAGGACAGTCCCTTGGCTATGGCTACACCTTC
>13|.|TRBV5-1|TRBJ1-2|.
CASRPGEGYGYTF
TGCGCCAGCAGACCAGGGGAAGGCTATGGCTACACCTTC
>15|.|TRBV7-2|TRBJ1-4|.
CASSLDGARDEKLFF
TGTGCCAGCAGCTTAGATGGGGCTCGGGATGAAAAACTGTTTTTT
>13|.|TRBV6-4|TRBJ2-3|TRBD2
CASSSGPPDTQYF
TGTGCCAGCTCTAGCGGCCCCCCAGATACGCAGTATTTT
>17|.|TRBV4-1|TRBJ2-3|TRBD2
CASSQEQAGSATDTQYF
TGCGCCAGCAGCCAAGAACAAGCGGGGTCGGCAACAGATACGCAGTATTTT
>15|.|TRBV4-2|TRBJ2-3|TRBD2
CASSQRGGHYGTQYF
TGTGCCAGCAGCCAACGCGGGGGGCATTACGGGACGCAGTATTTT
>13|few|TRBV3-1/TRBV3-2|TRBJ1-1|.
CASSSHRGGEAFF
TGTGCCAGCAGCTCTCACCGGGGGGGTGAAGCTTTCTTT
>13|.|TRBV11-3|TRBJ1-3|.
CASSLGTPDTIYF
TGTGCCAGCAGCTTAGGGACACCGGACACCATATATTTT
>14|.|TRBV10-3|TRBJ2-3|.
CAISAQGSTDTQYF
TGTGCCATCAGTGCTCAGGGGTCTACAGATACGCAGTATTTT
>15|.|TRBV28|TRBJ1-2|.
CASRPPWSPNYGYTF
TGTGCCAGCAGGCCACCTTGGAGCCCTAACTATGGCTACACCTTC
>15|.|TRBV5-1|TRBJ2-5|.
CASAPSQGIQETQYF
TGCGCCAGCGCCCCGTCCCAGGGAATCCAAGAGACCCAGTACTTC
>14|.|TRBV6-5|TRBJ1-1|TRBD1
CASSYQTGTSEAFF
TGTGCCAGCAGTTATCAGACAGGGACCTCTGAAGCTTTCTTT
>12|.|TRBV6-5|TRBJ1-1|TRBD1
CASRRDRAKAFF
TGTGCCAGCAGAAGGGACAGGGCGAAAGCTTTCTTT
>18|.|TRBV14|TRBJ2-3|TRBD2
CASSQTSGDSTSTDTQYF
TGTGCCAGCAGCCAGACTAGCGGGGATTCCACTAGCACAGATACGCAGTATTTT
>19|.|TRBV4-3|TRBJ1-6|.
CASSQDVGRDSSYNSPLHF
TGCGCCAGCAGCCAAGATGTTGGACGGGATAGCTCCTATAATTCACCCCTCCACTTT
>15|.|TRBV6-5|TRBJ2-1|TRBD2
CASRIDAGVRNEQFF
TGTGCCAGCAGGATTGATGCGGGGGTGAGGAATGAGCAGTTCTTC
>12|once|TRBV30|TRBJ1-2|.
CAWGRGVGGYTF
TGTGCCTGGGGACGGGGGGTAGGTGGCTACACCTTC
>15|.|TRBV4-1|TRBJ1-3|.
CASSQRGLSGNTIYF
TGCGCCAGCAGCCAGCGGGGGTTATCTGGAAACACCATATATTTT
>17|.|TRBV7-2|TRBJ1-2|.
CASSWDFSRGVNYGYTF
TGTGCCAGCAGCTGGGACTTCTCCAGAGGGGTTAACTATGGCTACACCTTC